This T cell receptor beta chain was captured by sequencing in a study of blood T cell repertoires in COVID-19. Original processing notes: Estimation of nucleated cell counts was performed using reference gene primer amplification. Sequencing was performed with immunoSEQ multiplex PCR; in TCRdb, only in-frame clones are kept and a portion is missing. Clonal size and the V and J genes are those of that table, whereas D and trimming came from the DNA. The sample lists a few hundred thousand clones, roughly 88% occurring once. V lost 1 base, J lost 7 bases, and 0 bases stayed unmatched. The CDR3 has 12 residues. The germline gives CDR1 MGHRA, CDR2 YSYEKL.

The clonotype was recovered from a woman between 25 and 40 years old who had recovered from COVID-19. Sequenced sample: PBMCs or T cells enriched from blood (not recorded which). The chain links TRBV4-1 to TRBJ2-5, with TRBD2 matching over 7 bases. The CDR3 protein is CASSQGEGTQYF. In nucleotides, the CDR3 is TGCGCCAGCAGCCAAGGGGAGGGGACCCAGTACTTC.